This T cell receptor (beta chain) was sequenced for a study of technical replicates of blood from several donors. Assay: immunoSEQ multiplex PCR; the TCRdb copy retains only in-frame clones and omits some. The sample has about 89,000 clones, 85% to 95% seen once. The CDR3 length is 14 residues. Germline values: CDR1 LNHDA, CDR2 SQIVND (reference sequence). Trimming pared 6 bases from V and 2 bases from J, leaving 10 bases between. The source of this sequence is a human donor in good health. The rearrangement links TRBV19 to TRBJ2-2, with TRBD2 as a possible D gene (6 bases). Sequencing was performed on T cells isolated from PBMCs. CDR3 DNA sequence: TGTGCCAGTAGGGGACTGACTAACACCGGGGAGCTGTTTTTT. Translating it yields CASRGLTNTGELFF. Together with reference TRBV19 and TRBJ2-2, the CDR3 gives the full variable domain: DGGITQSPKYLFRKEGQNVTLSCEQNLNHDAMYWYRQDPGQGLRLIYYSQIVNDFQKGDIAEGYSVSREKKESFPLTVTSAQKNPTAFYLCASRGLTNTGELFFGEGSRLTVL.